Listed below are T cell receptor beta chains from one sample, sequenced in a study of blood T cell repertoires in COVID-19. Assay used: immunoSEQ multiplex PCR; TCRdb lists only in-frame clones, some missing. Of under 450,000 clones in the sample, around 89% were seen once. Sequencing used peripheral blood. All receptors derive from a woman between 50 and 59 years old with COVID-19, enrolled during active disease. CDR3s include the opening cysteine and the closing phenylalanine or tryptophan.

v_gene: TRBV18
j_gene: TRBJ2-7
CDR3aa: CASSGQGTEQYF

v_gene: TRBV30
j_gene: TRBJ2-7
CDR3aa: CAWGQGDEQYF

v_gene: TRBV18
j_gene: TRBJ2-1
CDR3aa: CASSPAVSSYNEQFF

v_gene: TRBV15
j_gene: TRBJ1-6
CDR3aa: CATRGLGNSPLHF

v_gene: TRBV30
j_gene: TRBJ1-2
CDR3aa: CAWRSNRGDGYTF

v_gene: TRBV11-3
j_gene: TRBJ1-1
CDR3aa: CASSLAGGISEAFF

v_gene: TRBV27
j_gene: TRBJ2-3
CDR3aa: CASTPGGMDTQYF

v_gene: TRBV7-9
j_gene: TRBJ1-5
CDR3aa: CASSLGTGPAQPQHF

v_gene: TRBV3-1/TRBV3-2
j_gene: TRBJ2-7
CDR3aa: CASSPPVPTEQYF

v_gene: TRBV30
j_gene: TRBJ1-1
CDR3aa: CAWSALGATEAFF

v_gene: TRBV7-2
j_gene: TRBJ1-5
CDR3aa: CASSLVAGTQPQHF

v_gene: TRBV14
j_gene: TRBJ2-7
CDR3aa: CASSPPTVYEQYF

v_gene: TRBV6-5
j_gene: TRBJ1-4
CDR3aa: CASTPPPAGEKLFF

v_gene: TRBV7-9
j_gene: TRBJ1-2
CDR3aa: CASSPPTGYGYTF

v_gene: TRBV5-6
j_gene: TRBJ1-2
CDR3aa: CASSSSTGDYGYTF

v_gene: TRBV7-2
j_gene: TRBJ1-1
CDR3aa: CASSFRVGTEAFF

v_gene: TRBV25-1
j_gene: TRBJ2-1
CDR3aa: CASSERTVYNEQFF

v_gene: TRBV5-5
j_gene: TRBJ1-2
CDR3aa: CASSPRQGHYGYTF

v_gene: TRBV18
j_gene: TRBJ1-6
CDR3aa: CASSPGQENSPLHF